This T cell receptor beta chain originates from a study of T cell responses to AZD1222 COVID-19 vaccine. V was clipped by 5 bases and J by 2 bases, with 10 bases between them. The CDR3 length is 14 residues. Germline V CDR1 and CDR2: MNHEY, SVGAGI. Only in-frame clones appear in the TCRdb table, and some are missing; sequencing was by immunoSEQ multiplex PCR. The table includes over 45,000 clones, about 85% detected once. A remark on this clone: Its antigen is unidentified.

Study outcomes and limitations: With two AZD1222 doses given, Spike-specific TCR breadth and depth both rose.

The chain combines TRBV6-5 with TRBJ1-5, with D perhaps TRBD1 (6 bases). This clonotype originated in an adult in good health. This specimen was peripheral blood, taken on day 0 of MenACWY control vaccination. The CDR3 sequence is CASSRGRGNQPQHF. The CDR3 coding sequence is TGTGCCAGCAGTCGGGGGCGAGGCAATCAGCCCCAGCATTTT.